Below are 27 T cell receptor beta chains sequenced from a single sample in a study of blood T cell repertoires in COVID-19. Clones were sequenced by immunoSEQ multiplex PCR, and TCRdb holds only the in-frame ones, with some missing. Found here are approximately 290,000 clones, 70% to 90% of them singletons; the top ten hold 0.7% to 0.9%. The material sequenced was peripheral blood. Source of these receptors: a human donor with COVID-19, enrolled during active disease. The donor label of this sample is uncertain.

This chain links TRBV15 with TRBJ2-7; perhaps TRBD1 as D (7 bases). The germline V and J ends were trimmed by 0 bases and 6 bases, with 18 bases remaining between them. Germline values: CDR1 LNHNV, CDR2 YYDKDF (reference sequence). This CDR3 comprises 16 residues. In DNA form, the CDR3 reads TGTGCCACCAGCAGAGATCTGGCAGGGACAGCGGGCGAGCAGTACTTC. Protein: CATSRDLAGTAGEQYF.

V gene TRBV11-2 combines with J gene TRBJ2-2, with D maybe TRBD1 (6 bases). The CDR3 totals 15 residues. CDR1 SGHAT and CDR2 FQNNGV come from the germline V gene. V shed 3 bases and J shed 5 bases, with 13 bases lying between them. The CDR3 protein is CASSLNRVVTGELFF. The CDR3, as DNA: TGTGCCAGCAGCTTGAACAGGGTTGTGACCGGGGAGCTGTTTTTT.

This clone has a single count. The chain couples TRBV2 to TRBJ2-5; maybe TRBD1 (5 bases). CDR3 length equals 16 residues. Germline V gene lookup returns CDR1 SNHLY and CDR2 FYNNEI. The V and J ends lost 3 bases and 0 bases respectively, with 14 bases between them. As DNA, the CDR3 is TGTGCCAGCAGTGAGTGGCAGGGTGGGTACCAAGAGACCCAGTACTTC. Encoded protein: CASSEWQGGYQETQYF. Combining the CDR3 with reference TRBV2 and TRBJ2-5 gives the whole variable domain EPEVTQTPSHQVTQMGQEVILRCVPISNHLYFYWYRQILGQKVEFLVSFYNNEISEKSEIFDDQFSVERPDGSNFTLKIRSTKLEDSAMYFCASSEWQGGYQETQYFGPGTRLLVL.

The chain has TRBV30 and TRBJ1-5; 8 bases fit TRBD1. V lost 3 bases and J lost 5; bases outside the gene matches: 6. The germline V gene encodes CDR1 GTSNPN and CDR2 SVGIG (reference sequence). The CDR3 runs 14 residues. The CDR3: CAWRGQGGHQPQHF. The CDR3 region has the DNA TGTGCCTGGAGAGGACAGGGAGGGCATCAGCCCCAGCATTTT.

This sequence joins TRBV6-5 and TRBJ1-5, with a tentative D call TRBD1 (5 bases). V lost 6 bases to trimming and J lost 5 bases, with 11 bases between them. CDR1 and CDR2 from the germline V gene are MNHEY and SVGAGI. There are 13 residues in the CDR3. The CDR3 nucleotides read TGTGCCAGCAGATTTCAGGGCGATCAGCCCCAGCATTTT. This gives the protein CASRFQGDQPQHF.

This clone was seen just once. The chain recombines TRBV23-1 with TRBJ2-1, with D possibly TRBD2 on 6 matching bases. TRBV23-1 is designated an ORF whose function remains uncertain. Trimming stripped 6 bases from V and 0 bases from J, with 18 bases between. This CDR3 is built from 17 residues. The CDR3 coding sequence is TGCGCCAGCAGACAAAAACTAGCTTCCAGCTCCTACAATGAGCAGTTCTTC. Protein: CASRQKLASSSYNEQFF.

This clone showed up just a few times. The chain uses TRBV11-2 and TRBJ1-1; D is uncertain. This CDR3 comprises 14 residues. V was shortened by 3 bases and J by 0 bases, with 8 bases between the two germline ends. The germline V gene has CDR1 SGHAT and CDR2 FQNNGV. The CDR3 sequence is CASSLSGVNTEAFF. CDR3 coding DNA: TGTGCCAGCAGCTTGAGCGGAGTGAACACTGAAGCTTTCTTT. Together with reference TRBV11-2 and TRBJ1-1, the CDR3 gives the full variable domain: EAGVAQSPRYKIIEKRQSVAFWCNPISGHATLYWYQQILGQGPKLLIQFQNNGVVDDSQLPKDRFSAERLKGVDSTLKIQPAKLEDSAVYLCASSLSGVNTEAFFGQGTRLTVV.

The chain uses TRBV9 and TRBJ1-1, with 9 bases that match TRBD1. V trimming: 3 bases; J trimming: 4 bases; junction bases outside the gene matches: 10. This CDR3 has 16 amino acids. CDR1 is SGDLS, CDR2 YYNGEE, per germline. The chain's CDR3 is CASSALQGALGTEAFF. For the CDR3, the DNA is TGTGCCAGCAGCGCACTACAGGGGGCGCTTGGCACTGAAGCTTTCTTT.

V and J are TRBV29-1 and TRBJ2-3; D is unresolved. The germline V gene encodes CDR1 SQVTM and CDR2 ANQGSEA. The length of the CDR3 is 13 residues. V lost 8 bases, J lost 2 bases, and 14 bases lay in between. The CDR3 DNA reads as TGCAGCATTGGCCCCCACTCCACAGATACGCAGTATTTT. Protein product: CSIGPHSTDTQYF.

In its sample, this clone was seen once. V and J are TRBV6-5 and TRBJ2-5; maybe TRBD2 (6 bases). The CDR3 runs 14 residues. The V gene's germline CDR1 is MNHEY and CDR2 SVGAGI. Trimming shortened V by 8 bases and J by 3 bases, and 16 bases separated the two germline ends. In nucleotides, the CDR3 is TGTGCCAGCTTAATTCCGCCGGGGGAAGAGACCCAGTACTTC. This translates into CASLIPPGEETQYF.

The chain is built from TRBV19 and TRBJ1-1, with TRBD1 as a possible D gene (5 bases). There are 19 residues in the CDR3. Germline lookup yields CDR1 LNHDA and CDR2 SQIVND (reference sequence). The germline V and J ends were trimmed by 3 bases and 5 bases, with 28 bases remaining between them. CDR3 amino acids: CASSIGSSTKTVGGTEAFF. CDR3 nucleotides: TGTGCCAGTAGTATCGGGTCGAGCACAAAGACGGTGGGGGGAACTGAAGCTTTCTTT. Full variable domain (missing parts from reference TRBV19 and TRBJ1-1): DGGITQSPKYLFRKEGQNVTLSCEQNLNHDAMYWYRQDPGQGLRLIYYSQIVNDFQKGDIAEGYSVSREKKESFPLTVTSAQKNPTAFYLCASSIGSSTKTVGGTEAFFGQGTRLTVV.

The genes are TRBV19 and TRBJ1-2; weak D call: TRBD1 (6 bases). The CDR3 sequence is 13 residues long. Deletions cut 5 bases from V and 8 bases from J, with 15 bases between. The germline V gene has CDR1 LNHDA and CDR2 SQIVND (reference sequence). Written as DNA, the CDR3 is TGTGCCAGTAGTGTGACAGGTCAGAGGGGCTACACCTTC. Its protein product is CASSVTGQRGYTF. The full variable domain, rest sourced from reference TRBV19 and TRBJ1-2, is DGGITQSPKYLFRKEGQNVTLSCEQNLNHDAMYWYRQDPGQGLRLIYYSQIVNDFQKGDIAEGYSVSREKKESFPLTVTSAQKNPTAFYLCASSVTGQRGYTFGSGTRLTVV.

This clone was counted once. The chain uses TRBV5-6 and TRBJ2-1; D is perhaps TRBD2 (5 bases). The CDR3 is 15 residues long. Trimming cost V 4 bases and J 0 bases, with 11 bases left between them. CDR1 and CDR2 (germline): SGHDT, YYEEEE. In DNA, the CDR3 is TGTGCCAGCAGCCCCCTGGCGGGCTCCTACAATGAGCAGTTCTTC. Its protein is CASSPLAGSYNEQFF. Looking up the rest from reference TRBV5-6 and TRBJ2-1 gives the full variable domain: DAGVTQSPTHLIKTRGQQVTLRCSPKSGHDTVSWYQQALGQGPQFIFQYYEEEERQRGNFPDRFSGHQFPNYSSELNVNALLLGDSALYLCASSPLAGSYNEQFFGPGTRLTVL.

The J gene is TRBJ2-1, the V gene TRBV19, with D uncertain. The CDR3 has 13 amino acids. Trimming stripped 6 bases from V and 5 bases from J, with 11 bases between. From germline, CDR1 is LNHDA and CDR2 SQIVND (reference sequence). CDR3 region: CASRKNEDNEQFF. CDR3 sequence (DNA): TGTGCCAGTAGGAAGAACGAGGACAATGAGCAGTTCTTC. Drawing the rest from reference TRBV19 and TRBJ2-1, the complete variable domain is DGGITQSPKYLFRKEGQNVTLSCEQNLNHDAMYWYRQDPGQGLRLIYYSQIVNDFQKGDIAEGYSVSREKKESFPLTVTSAQKNPTAFYLCASRKNEDNEQFFGPGTRLTVL.

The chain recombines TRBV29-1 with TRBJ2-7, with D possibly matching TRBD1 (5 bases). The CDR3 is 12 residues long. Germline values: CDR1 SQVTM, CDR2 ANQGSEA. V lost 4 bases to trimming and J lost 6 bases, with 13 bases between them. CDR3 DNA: TGCAGCGTTGGTCAGGGAAATTCCGAGCAGTACTTC. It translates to CSVGQGNSEQYF.

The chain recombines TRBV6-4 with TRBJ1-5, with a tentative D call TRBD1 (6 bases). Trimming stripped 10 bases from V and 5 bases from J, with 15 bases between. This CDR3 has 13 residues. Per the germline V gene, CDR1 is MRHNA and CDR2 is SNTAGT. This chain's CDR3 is CATSQGPDQPQHF. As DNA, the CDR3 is TGTGCCACCTCCCAGGGGCCCGATCAGCCCCAGCATTTT.

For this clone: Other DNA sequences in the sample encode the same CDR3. The CDR3 loop is CASSLSGANTEAFF. The CDR3 bases are TGCGCCAGCAGCTTGAGCGGGGCAAACACTGAAGCTTTCTTT. V and J are TRBV5-1 and TRBJ1-1; a weak D match, TRBD1 (5 bases). The CDR3 covers 14 residues. V was clipped by 1 base and J by 2 bases, with 9 bases between them. The germline V gene has CDR1 SGHRS and CDR2 YFSETQ.

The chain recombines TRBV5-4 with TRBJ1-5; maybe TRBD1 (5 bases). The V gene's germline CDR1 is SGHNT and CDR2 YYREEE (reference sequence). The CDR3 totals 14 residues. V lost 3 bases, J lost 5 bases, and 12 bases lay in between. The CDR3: CASSSGGGDQPQHF. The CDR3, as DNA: TGTGCCAGCAGCTCTGGCGGGGGGGATCAGCCCCAGCATTTT.

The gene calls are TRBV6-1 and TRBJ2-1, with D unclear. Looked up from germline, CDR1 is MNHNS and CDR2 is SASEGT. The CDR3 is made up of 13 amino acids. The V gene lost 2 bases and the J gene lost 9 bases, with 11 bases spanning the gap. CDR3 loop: CASSESPYGEQFF. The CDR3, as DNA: TGTGCCAGCAGTGAATCCCCATACGGTGAGCAGTTCTTC.

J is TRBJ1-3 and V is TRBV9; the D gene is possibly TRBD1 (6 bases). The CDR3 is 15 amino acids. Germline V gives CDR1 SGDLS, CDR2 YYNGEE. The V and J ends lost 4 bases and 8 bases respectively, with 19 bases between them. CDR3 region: CASSTGQPPQYTIYF. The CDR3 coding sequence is TGTGCCAGCAGCACTGGACAGCCACCTCAATACACCATATATTTT.

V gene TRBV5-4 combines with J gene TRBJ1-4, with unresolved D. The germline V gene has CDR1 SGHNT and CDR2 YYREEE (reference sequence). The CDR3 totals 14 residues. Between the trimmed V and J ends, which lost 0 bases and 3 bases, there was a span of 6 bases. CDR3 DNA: TGTGCCAGCAGCTTGGGAGTATCTAATGAAAAACTGTTTTTT. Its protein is CASSLGVSNEKLFF.

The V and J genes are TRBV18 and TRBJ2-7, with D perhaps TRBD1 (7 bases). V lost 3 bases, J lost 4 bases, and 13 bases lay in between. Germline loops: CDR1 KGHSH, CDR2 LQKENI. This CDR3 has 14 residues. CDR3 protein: CASSPATGRYEQYF. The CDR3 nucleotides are TGTGCCAGCTCACCCGCGACAGGGAGGTACGAGCAGTACTTC. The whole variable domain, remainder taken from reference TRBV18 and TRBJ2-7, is NAGVMQNPRHLVRRRGQEARLRCSPMKGHSHVYWYRQLPEEGLKFMVYLQKENIIDESGMPKERFSAEFPKEGPSILRIQQVVRGDSAAYFCASSPATGRYEQYFGPGTRLTVT.

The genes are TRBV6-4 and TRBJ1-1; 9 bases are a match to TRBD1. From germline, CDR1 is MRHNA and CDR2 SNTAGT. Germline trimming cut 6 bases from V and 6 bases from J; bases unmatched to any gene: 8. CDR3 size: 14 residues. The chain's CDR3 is CASSVGQGIAEAFF. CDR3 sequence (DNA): TGTGCCAGCAGCGTTGGACAGGGGATCGCTGAAGCTTTCTTT.

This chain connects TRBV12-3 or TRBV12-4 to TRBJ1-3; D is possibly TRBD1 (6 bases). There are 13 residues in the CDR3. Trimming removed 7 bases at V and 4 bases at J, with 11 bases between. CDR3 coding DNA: TGTGCCAGCAAAACAGGGTTAGGAAACACCATATATTTT. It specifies CASKTGLGNTIYF.

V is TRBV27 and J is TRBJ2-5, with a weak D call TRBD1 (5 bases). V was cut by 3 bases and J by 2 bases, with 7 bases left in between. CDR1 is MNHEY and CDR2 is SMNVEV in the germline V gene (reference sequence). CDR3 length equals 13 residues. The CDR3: CASSFDSQETQYF. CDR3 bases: TGTGCCAGCAGTTTCGACAGTCAAGAGACCCAGTACTTC.

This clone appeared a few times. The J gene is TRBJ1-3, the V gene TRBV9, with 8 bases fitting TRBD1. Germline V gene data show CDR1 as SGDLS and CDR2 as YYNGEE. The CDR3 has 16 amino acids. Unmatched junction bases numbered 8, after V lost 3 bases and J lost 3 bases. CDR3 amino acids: CASSEGQGFSGNTIYF. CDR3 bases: TGTGCCAGCAGCGAAGGACAGGGATTCAGTGGAAACACCATATATTTT.

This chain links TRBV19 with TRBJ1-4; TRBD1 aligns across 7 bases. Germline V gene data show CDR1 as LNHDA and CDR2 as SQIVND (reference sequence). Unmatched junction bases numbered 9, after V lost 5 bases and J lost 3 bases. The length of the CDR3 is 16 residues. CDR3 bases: TGTGCCAGTAGTGCCGGACAGGCGATAGCTAATGAAAAACTGTTTTTT. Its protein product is CASSAGQAIANEKLFF.